This entry concerns a single T cell receptor beta chain. Antigen: not known. Generated by immunoSEQ multiplex PCR, the TCRdb table keeps only in-frame clones and is missing some. This sample yields 99,000 or so clones, of which 85% to 90% are seen a single time; 35% to 45% belongs to the top ten. Trimming took off 4 bases at V and 3 bases at J, with 10 bases between the two ends. The CDR3 length is 13 residues. Germline assignment: CDR1 SEHNR and CDR2 FQNEAQ (reference sequence). The source of the sample is a study of T cell responses to AZD1222 COVID-19 vaccine. Study-wide results and limits: Donors were chiefly white British, with a greater number of females, and clonal diversity was perhaps underestimated. Repertoires were sampled only after the peak T cell response. It was only 6 or 7 AZD1222 recipients who were seropositive at baseline.

The sequencing here drew on peripheral blood, taken 28 days after the second AZD1222 dose. The chain links TRBV7-9 to TRBJ2-7; tentatively, D is TRBD1 (6 bases). This receptor was obtained from an adult who received the AZD1222 COVID-19 vaccine. In DNA, the CDR3 is TGTGCCAGCAGCTCCGGACAGAACTACGAGCAGTACTTC. Its protein product is CASSSGQNYEQYF.